The text below deals with one T cell receptor beta chain. 0.5 to 1 ug RNA was reverse transcribed with random hexamers. Amplification of TCR beta CDR3 used immunoSEQ multiplex PCR across 54 Vbeta and 13 Jbeta. MiXCR, applied by TCRdb to the immunoSEQ multiplex PCR reads, yields one record per CDR3 protein. The sample has around 140,000 distinct CDR3 sequences; roughly 95% are singletons. The data belong to a study of CD8 T cells in Susac syndrome. V was cut by 2 bases and J by 5 bases, with 16 bases left in between. Germline V CDR1 and CDR2: LNHDA, SQIVND (reference sequence). CDR3 length: 15 residues.

The sequence was obtained from a human donor in good health. V and J are TRBV19 and TRBJ2-7; perhaps TRBD1 as D (5 bases). Sequences were obtained from CD4+ T cells from PBMCs. This CDR3 is CASSIRFGHDDEQYF. The CDR3 coding sequence is TGTGCCAGTAGTATACGATTTGGACATGACGACGAGCAGTACTTC.